The 9 T cell receptor beta chains listed next were all sequenced from one sample in a study of graft-versus-host responses after intestinal transplantation. Sequencing was performed with immunoSEQ multiplex PCR; in TCRdb, only in-frame clones are kept and a portion is missing. The sample includes about 38,000 clones, around 83% of them seen just once. This specimen consisted of PBMCs, obtained about 990 days after transplant. These receptors were collected from a human patient who received an intestinal transplant, so some T cells may come from the graft donor.

Only one count was recorded for this clone. The rearrangement links TRBV10-3 to TRBJ2-3; unclear D gene. CDR3 length: 14 residues. V lost 0 bases and J lost 6, with 10 bases in between. CDR1 and CDR2 (germline): ENHRY, SYGVKD. CDR3: CAISESMIRDTQYF. The CDR3 DNA is TGTGCCATCAGTGAGTCTATGATTAGGGATACGCAGTATTTT.

Only one count was recorded for this clone. The chain links TRBV5-4 to TRBJ1-2; tentatively, D is TRBD1 (6 bases). V was pared by 4 bases and J by 4 bases, with 14 bases between. The germline V gene encodes CDR1 SGHNT and CDR2 YYREEE (reference sequence). CDR3 length: 14 residues. The CDR3 sequence is CASSPGADGYGYTF. The CDR3 DNA is TGTGCCAGCAGCCCAGGGGCCGACGGCTATGGCTACACCTTC.

The chain carries TRBV6-1 and TRBJ1-1, with 8 bases matching TRBD1. The CDR3 spans 17 residues. Trimming removed 3 bases from V and 0 bases from J; junction bases left unmatched: 9. Germline lookup yields CDR1 MNHNS and CDR2 SASEGT. The CDR3 sequence: CASSDCQGALMNTEAFF. In DNA, the CDR3 is TGTGCCAGCAGTGACTGCCAGGGGGCCCTCATGAACACTGAAGCTTTCTTT.

The chain recombines TRBV5-4 with TRBJ2-5; TRBD1 is a possible D gene (6 bases). Germline loops: CDR1 SGHNT, CDR2 YYREEE (reference sequence). The V end was cut by 4 bases, the J end by 3 bases, with 16 bases between. The CDR3 consists of 15 residues. CDR3 sequence reads: CASSGKQGFKETQYF. The DNA for the CDR3 is TGTGCCAGCAGCGGGAAACAGGGTTTTAAAGAGACCCAGTACTTC.

On this clone itself: Other DNA sequences from this sample encode an identical CDR3 as well. V and J are TRBV2 and TRBJ2-1; the D gene is possibly TRBD1 (6 bases). Germline V gene lookup returns CDR1 SNHLY and CDR2 FYNNEI. The CDR3 loop spans 15 amino acids. Trimming took 4 bases from V and 2 from J, leaving 12 bases between them. The CDR3 is CASSAGTSPYNEQFF. As DNA, the CDR3 is TGTGCCAGCAGTGCCGGGACAAGCCCCTACAATGAGCAGTTCTTC.

This clone was recorded once. The chain recombines TRBV7-9 with TRBJ1-3, with a weak D call TRBD1 (6 bases). The CDR3 sequence is 17 residues long. Germline V gene lookup returns CDR1 SEHNR and CDR2 FQNEAQ (reference sequence). V was trimmed by 4 bases and J by 6 bases, leaving 22 bases between them. In DNA form, the CDR3 reads TGTGCCAGCAGCTCCCAATTAACTCCAGGGGTAGCAAACACCATATATTTT. It specifies CASSSQLTPGVANTIYF. The full variable domain, its missing parts supplied by reference TRBV7-9 and TRBJ1-3, is DTGVSQNPRHKITKRGQNVTFRCDPISEHNRLYWYRQTLGQGPEFLTYFQNEAQLEKSRLLSDRFSAERPKGSFSTLEIQRTEQGDSAMYLCASSSQLTPGVANTIYFGEGSWLTVV.

The V call is TRBV14, the J call TRBJ1-1; D might be TRBD1 (5 bases). Trimming stripped 5 bases from V and 5 bases from J, with 12 bases between. Germline CDR1 SGHDN, CDR2 FVKESK. The CDR3 is 13 amino acids. The CDR3 nucleotides are TGTGCCAGCAGCATCCCCGGGGGGACTGAAGCTTTCTTT. It translates to CASSIPGGTEAFF.

The sample holds one count of this clone. This chain links TRBV5-1 with TRBJ2-3; 8 bases are a match to TRBD1. In germline, CDR1 is SGHRS, CDR2 YFSETQ. This CDR3 comprises 15 residues. Trimming removed 4 bases from V and 4 bases from J; junction bases left unmatched: 8. CDR3 coding DNA: TGCGCCAGCAGCGCGACAGGGGTTGCCTCAGATACGCAGTATTTT. Protein sequence: CASSATGVASDTQYF.

The chain uses TRBV27 and TRBJ2-1; TRBD2 agrees at 9 bases. The CDR3 has 14 residues. With V trimmed by 3 bases and J by 7 bases, 4 bases remained unmatched. Germline-derived CDR1 and CDR2 are MNHEY and SMNVEV (reference sequence). The DNA for the CDR3 is TGTGCCAGCAGTTTGGCTAGCGGGACAAATGAGCAGTTCTTC. It encodes CASSLASGTNEQFF.